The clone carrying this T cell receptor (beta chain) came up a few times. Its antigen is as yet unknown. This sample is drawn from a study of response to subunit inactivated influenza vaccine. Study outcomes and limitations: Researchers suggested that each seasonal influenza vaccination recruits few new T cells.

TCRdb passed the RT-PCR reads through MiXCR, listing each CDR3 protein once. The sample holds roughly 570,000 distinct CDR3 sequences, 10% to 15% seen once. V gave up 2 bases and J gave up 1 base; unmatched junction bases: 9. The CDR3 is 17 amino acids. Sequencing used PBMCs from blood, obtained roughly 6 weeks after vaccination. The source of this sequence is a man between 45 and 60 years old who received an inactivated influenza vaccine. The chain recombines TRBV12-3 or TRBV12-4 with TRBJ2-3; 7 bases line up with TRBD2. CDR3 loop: CASSLSPGLMGTDTQYF. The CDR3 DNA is TGTGCCAGCAGTTTATCCCCGGGACTAATGGGCACAGATACGCAGTATTTT.